Here is one TCR beta chain with its context. In this sample, this clone turned up a few times. Its recognized antigen is unknown. It has no much larger one-base neighbor in the sample; base qualities were not kept. From each donor, a single peripheral blood sample of about 100 mL on average was drawn into heparinised tubes. A BD FACSAria II was used to sort naive, central memory, regulatory and stem cell-like memory CD4+ T cells with a panel that included CD45RO, CCR7, CD25, CD127, CD95 and CD27. A purity above 95% was achieved for all sorted populations. Right away, PBMCs were isolated by Lymphoprep density gradient centrifugation and were stained directly, with no culture step. So that batch effects would be minimized, each experiment stained and sorted samples in pairs, pairing one healthy donor with one patient. This entry belongs to a study of beta chain features in type 1 diabetes listed by TCRdb under 2018. A note on the overall study: Mean age, gender distribution, total cell number and subset yield did not differ between patients and healthy donors. A total of roughly 100 million sorted cells were examined across all samples, and a strong correlation was observed between cell number per subset and RNA yield. In the study, TCRB repertoires of sorted circulating CD4+ T cell subsets from recently diagnosed type 1 diabetes patients were compared with those of matched healthy donors. Whereas all 30 or so donors provided naive and central memory subsets, regulatory and stem cell-like memory subsets were isolated from just 8 patients and roughly eight healthy donors. Results and caveats for the whole study, not just this receptor: Type 1 diabetes patients showed a moderate but significant shortening of TCRB CDR3 length in all four CD4+ subsets. Because small numbers of individuals were included in the HLA sub-analyses, any influence of HLA type on TCRB rearrangement was left unresolved. PCR may preferentially amplify shorter templates, but because patient and control samples were amplified and corrected together, any resulting skew would affect both groups equally. Sequencing cDNA rather than genomic DNA could over-represent highly expressing activated cells, although activation and CD3 levels did not differ between groups. Naive, central memory and regulatory TCRB repertoires appeared to be more alike among patients than among healthy donors. At VDJ recombination sites, patients with type 1 diabetes made fewer insertions and deleted more nucleotides, a pattern implying thymic rearrangement abnormalities.

All of the isolated RNA was reverse transcribed with the High Capacity cDNA Reverse Transcription Kit, so expressed TCRB transcripts were sequenced. Naive, central memory and regulatory T cell samples underwent deep immunoSEQ sequencing, averaging about 3.57 million total reads per sample. Sorted cells were lysed in RLT buffer, and RNA was extracted using DNase-treated RNeasy Micro or Mini kits according to cell number. Each cell subset was processed on its own to prevent cross-contamination, while patient and healthy donor samples were processed together. The immunoSEQ multiplex PCR was used to amplify TCRB sequences from cDNA, generating 87-bp fragments that spanned the CDR3 region. Sequencing of the amplicons was performed on the Illumina HiSeq platform. Per the source publication's procedure: PCR bias was computationally corrected using synthetic template baselines, reads within Hamming distance 2 were collapsed, and singletons that could not be merged were discarded. Reads were aligned against IMGT to assign V, D and J genes, CDR3 length and insertions or deletions at six rearrangement sites. Clonotype counts were normalized to sorted cell number within each subset before computing true diversity and Gini coefficients with the tcR R package. Repertoire sharing was quantified using the overlap coefficient calculated on TCRB nucleotide sequences. As a proxy for the pre-selection repertoire, out-of-frame TCRB sequences from naive cells were analyzed. Sourced from immuneACCESS, this table was stored by TCRdb with only in-frame sequences that have V and J called. A share of the clones is absent; for the studies checked, an unresolved V gene accounts for under half, and the remainder has no known explanation. V and J calls and clone size follow that table, whereas D and trimming were derived from the DNA. For this sample the table gives roughly 700,000 clones, of which around 15% were detected only once. 0.02% to 0.025% of the sample is taken by the ten largest.

CDR1 and CDR2, looked up from the germline V gene, are MNHNS and SASEGT. V gives up 5 bases and J gives up 5 bases, and the segment between their germline ends measures 18 bases. Counted from cysteine to phenylalanine, this CDR3 has 15 amino acids. Only the CDR3 DNA is retained, 45 bases long and in frame from the first base. The clonotype was recovered from a man aged 18 to 29 with type 1 diabetes. Rearrangement joined TRBV6-1 to TRBJ2-5; the D segment might be TRBD1 or TRBD2, since each matches 5 bases. The sample consisted of naive CD4+ T cells from blood. Reading the label with the study, this specimen's cell subset or site is: true naive CD4+ T cells. In nucleotide form, the sequence is TGTGCCAGCAGTTCCCGGGACCGCGAGTGGGAGACCCAGTACTTC. This translates into CASSSRDREWETQYF.